This T cell receptor (beta chain) was captured by sequencing in a study of T cell repertoires in cytomegalovirus infection. The study, taken as a whole, reports: It was HLA-C-restricted CMV-specific TCR beta clonotypes that dominated the response ex vivo.

One entry per CDR3 protein, called by TCRdb with MiXCR from the reads. The profile shows nearly 550,000 distinct CDR3 sequences, about 17% of them singletons. This clonotype was observed a handful of times. Its antigen remains unidentified. Trimming left V 4 bases short and J 5 bases short, with 12 bases between. CDR3 length equals 13 residues. Germline CDR1 and CDR2: SEHNR and FQNEAQ (reference sequence). Sequenced material: CD8+ T cells from PBMCs. The gene calls are TRBV7-9 and TRBJ2-7; D gene unclear. The sequence came from a human donor in good health (CMV status not recorded). Some clones in this sample may be carry-over from other donors' samples. CDR3 region: CASSSGPGDEQYF. The DNA of the CDR3 is TGTGCCAGCAGCTCCGGGCCGGGCGACGAGCAGTACTTC.